This T cell receptor beta chain came from a study of blood T cell repertoires in COVID-19 (dated by TCRdb to the early 2020s). Regarding the complete study: The collaborator samples originated in the United States, Italy and Spain and spanned the acute and convalescent phases of COVID-19. The samples were drawn from the first 160 participants of the ongoing ImmuneRACE study and from under 1,500 subjects provided by 6 global collaborators. The repertoires were made available in a free public database intended to serve as a resource for research on the immune response to SARS-CoV-2. The prospective study material was composed of cDNA or gDNA derived from T cells, B-cell-depleted T cells, or PBMCs. Deeply sampled blood TCRbeta repertoires from subjects exposed to, actively infected with, or recovered from COVID-19 were included in the dataset. HLA class I and class II types, where available, came from metadata supplied by the sample provider rather than from assay-based typing. Nearly every sample came with metadata listing a de-identified subject ID, COVID-19 status, age in years and sex. Broad study findings and their caveats: How much clinical and demographic metadata was included differed by source and by participant, and the metadata was provided uncurated.

Only one count was recorded for this clone. Its antigen remains undetermined. There are no base qualities to consult, and no much larger clone falls within one base. The collaborating institutions used their own protocols to collect whole blood in K2EDTA tubes. For TCRbeta analysis, collaborators shipped samples in one of three forms: frozen whole blood, isolated PBMCs, or DNA extracted from either of those sample types. V was cut back by 0 bases and J by 7 bases, leaving a gap of 18 bases between them. Inclusive of the bounding cysteine and phenylalanine, the CDR3 is 16 residues long. Here the CDR3 DNA is all that survives: 48 bases in frame from base 1. CDR1 LGHDT and CDR2 YNNKEL are derived from the germline V gene (reference sequence). TCRbeta CDR3 regions were amplified from genomic DNA by means of the immunoSEQ Assay, a bias-controlled multiplex PCR. On the authors' methods: The number of nucleated cells in each sample was estimated from the amplification of reference gene primers within the assay. Sequence reads were collapsed and filtered to measure the absolute abundance of every unique TCRbeta CDR3 rearrangement. For each sample, productive Simpson clonality was calculated by taking the square root of Simpson's diversity index across productive rearrangements. In its TCRdb copy, this immuneACCESS table keeps in-frame sequences only and misses some clones. Where compared with another copy, unresolved V genes explain less than half of these, and the others have no known cause. V and J calls and clone size are copied from that table; D and trimming were computed from the DNA. For this sample the table gives around 300,000 clones, of which 88% were detected only once. The ten largest clonotypes hold roughly 4.1% of the sample.

The material sequenced was peripheral blood. This sequence originates from a woman aged 45-65 years with active or convalescent COVID-19. The sequence joins TRBV3-1 (or the pseudogene TRBV3-2) to TRBJ1-1; 6 matching bases give a weak D call of TRBD1. The encoded CDR3 is CASSQEGTLRNGEAFF. The DNA reads as follows: TGTGCCAGCAGCCAAGAAGGGACATTACGAAACGGTGAAGCTTTCTTT.